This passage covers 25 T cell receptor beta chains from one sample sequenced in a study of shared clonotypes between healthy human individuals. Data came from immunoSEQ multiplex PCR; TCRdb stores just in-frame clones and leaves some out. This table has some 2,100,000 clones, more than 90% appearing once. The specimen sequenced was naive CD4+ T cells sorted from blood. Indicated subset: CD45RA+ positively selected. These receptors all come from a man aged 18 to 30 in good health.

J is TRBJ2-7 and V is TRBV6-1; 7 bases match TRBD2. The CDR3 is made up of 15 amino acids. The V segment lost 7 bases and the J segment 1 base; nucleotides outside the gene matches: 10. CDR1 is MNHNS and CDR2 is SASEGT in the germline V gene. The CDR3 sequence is CASNTAGLGSYEQYF. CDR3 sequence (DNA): TGTGCCAGCAATACAGCTGGACTAGGATCCTACGAGCAGTACTTC.

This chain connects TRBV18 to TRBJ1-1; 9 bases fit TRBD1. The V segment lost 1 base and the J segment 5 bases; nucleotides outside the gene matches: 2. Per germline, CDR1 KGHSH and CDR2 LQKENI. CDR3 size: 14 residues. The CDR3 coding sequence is TGTGCCAGCTCACCACAGGACAGGGGTACTGAAGCTTTCTTT. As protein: CASSPQDRGTEAFF.

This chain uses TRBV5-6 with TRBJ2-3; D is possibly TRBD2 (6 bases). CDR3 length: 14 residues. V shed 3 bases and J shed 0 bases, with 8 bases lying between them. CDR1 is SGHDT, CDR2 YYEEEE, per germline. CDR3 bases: TGTGCCAGCAGCTCCCTAGCGAGCACAGATACGCAGTATTTT. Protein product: CASSSLASTDTQYF.

CDR3 sequence: CASSQDRGRQGEGYTF. CDR3 DNA sequence: TGCGCCAGCAGCCAAGATAGAGGGAGGCAGGGCGAAGGCTACACCTTC. The chain carries TRBV4-1 and TRBJ1-2, with TRBD1 as a possible D gene (5 bases). The germline V and J ends were trimmed by 0 bases and 8 bases, with 19 bases remaining between them. Germline CDR1 MGHRA, CDR2 YSYEKL. This CDR3 has 16 residues.

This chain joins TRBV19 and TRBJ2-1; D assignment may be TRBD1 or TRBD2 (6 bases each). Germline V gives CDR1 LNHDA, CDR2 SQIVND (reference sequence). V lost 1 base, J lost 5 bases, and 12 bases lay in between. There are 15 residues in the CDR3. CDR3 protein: CASSIAGAVDNEQFF. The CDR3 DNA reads TGTGCCAGTAGTATAGCGGGGGCGGTGGACAATGAGCAGTTCTTC.

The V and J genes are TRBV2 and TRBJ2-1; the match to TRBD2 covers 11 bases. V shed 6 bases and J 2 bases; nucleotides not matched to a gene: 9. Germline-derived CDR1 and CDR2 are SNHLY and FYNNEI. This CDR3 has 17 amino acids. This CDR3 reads CASRTLRLAGTYNEQFF. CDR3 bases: TGTGCCAGCAGGACGCTGAGACTAGCGGGGACCTACAATGAGCAGTTCTTC.

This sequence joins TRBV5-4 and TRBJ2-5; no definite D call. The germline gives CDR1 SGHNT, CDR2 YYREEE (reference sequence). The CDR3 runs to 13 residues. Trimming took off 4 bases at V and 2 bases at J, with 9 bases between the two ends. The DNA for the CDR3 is TGTGCCAGCAGCGCCGCGCGTCAAGAGACCCAGTACTTC. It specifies CASSAARQETQYF.

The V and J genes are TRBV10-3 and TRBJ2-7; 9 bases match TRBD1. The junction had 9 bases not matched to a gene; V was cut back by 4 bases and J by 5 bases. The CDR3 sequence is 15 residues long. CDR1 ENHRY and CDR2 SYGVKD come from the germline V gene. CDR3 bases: TGTGCCATCAGTGTTCAGGGGACAGGGAAGAACGAGCAGTACTTC. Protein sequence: CAISVQGTGKNEQYF.

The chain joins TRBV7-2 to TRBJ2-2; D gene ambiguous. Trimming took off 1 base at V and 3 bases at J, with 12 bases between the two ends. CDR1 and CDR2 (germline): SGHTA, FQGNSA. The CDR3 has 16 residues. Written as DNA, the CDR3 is TGTGCCAGCAGCTTAGATACATTCTGGGACACCGGGGAGCTGTTTTTT. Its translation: CASSLDTFWDTGELFF.

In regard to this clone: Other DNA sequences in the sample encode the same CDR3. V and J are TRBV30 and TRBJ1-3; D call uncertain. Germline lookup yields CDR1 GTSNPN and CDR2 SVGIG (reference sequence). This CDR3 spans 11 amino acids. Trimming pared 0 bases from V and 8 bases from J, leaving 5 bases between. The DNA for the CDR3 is TGTGCCTGGAGTGTTGAGGACACCATATATTTT. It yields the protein CAWSVEDTIYF.

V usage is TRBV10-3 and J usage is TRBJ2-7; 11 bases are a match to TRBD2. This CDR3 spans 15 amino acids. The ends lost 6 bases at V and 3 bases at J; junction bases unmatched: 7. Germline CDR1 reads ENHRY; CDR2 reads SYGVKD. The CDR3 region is CAIRSNSGGVYEQYF. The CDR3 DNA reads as TGTGCCATCAGAAGCAATAGCGGGGGGGTCTACGAGCAGTACTTC.

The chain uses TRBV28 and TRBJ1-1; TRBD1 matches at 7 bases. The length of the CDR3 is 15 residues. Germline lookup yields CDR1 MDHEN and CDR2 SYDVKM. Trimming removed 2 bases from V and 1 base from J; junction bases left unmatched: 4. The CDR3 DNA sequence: TGTGCCAGCAGTTTAGGAGGGGGCCGGAACACTGAAGCTTTCTTT. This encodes CASSLGGGRNTEAFF.

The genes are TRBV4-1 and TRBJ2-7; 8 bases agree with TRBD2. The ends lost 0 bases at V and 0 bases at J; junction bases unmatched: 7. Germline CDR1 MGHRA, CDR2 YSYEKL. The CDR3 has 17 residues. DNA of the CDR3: TGCGCCAGCAGCCAAGATCGGAGCGGGGGTATCTCCTACGAGCAGTACTTC. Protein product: CASSQDRSGGISYEQYF.

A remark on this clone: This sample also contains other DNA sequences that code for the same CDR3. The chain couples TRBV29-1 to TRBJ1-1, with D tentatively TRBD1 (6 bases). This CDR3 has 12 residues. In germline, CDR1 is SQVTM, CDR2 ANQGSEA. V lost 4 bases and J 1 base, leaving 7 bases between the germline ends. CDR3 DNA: TGCAGCGTTGCGACAGGGAACACTGAAGCTTTCTTT. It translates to CSVATGNTEAFF.

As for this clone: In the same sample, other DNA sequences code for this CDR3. In nucleotides, the CDR3 is TGTGCCAGCTCACCGGCGGGGCCCTACGAGCAGTACTTC. It is translated as CASSPAGPYEQYF. The chain uses TRBV18 and TRBJ2-7, with a possible D match to TRBD2 (6 bases). The CDR3 runs to 13 residues. The V gene's germline CDR1 is KGHSH and CDR2 LQKENI. V lost 3 bases and J lost 2, with 8 bases in between.

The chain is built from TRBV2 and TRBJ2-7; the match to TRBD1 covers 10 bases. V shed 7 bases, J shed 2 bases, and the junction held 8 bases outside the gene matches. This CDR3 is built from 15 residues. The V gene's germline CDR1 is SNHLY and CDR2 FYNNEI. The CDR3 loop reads CASKPTGTGAYEQYF. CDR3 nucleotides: TGTGCCAGCAAACCGACCGGGACAGGGGCCTACGAGCAGTACTTC.

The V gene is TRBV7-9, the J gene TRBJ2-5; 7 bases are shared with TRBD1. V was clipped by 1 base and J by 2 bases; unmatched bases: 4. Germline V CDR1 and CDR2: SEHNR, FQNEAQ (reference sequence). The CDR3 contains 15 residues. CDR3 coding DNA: TGTGCCAGCAGCTTAGAACAGGGGAGACAAGAGACCCAGTACTTC. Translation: CASSLEQGRQETQYF.

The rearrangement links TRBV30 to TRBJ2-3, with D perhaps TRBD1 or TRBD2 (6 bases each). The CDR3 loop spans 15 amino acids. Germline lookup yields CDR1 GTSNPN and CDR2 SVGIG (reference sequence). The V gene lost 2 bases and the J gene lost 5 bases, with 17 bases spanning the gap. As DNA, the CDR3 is TGTGCCTGGAGTCCGGGGGCGGGATCCTTAGATACGCAGTATTTT. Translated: CAWSPGAGSLDTQYF.

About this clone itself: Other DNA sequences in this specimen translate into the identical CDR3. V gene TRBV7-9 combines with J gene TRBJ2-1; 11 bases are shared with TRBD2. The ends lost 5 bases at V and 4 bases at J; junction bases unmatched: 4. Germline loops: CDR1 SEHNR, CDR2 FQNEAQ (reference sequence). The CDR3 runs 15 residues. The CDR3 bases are TGTGCCAGCAGCCCCGGGACTAGCGGATACAATGAGCAGTTCTTC. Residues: CASSPGTSGYNEQFF.

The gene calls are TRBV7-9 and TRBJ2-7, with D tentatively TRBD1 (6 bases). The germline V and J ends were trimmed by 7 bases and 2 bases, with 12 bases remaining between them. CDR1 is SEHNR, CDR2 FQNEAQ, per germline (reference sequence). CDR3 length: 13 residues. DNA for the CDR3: TGTGCCAGCAAAGGAGAGGGGGCCTACGAGCAGTACTTC. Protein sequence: CASKGEGAYEQYF. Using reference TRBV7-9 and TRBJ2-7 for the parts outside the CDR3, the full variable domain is DTGVSQNPRHKITKRGQNVTFRCDPISEHNRLYWYRQTLGQGPEFLTYFQNEAQLEKSRLLSDRFSAERPKGSFSTLEIQRTEQGDSAMYLCASKGEGAYEQYFGPGTRLTVT.

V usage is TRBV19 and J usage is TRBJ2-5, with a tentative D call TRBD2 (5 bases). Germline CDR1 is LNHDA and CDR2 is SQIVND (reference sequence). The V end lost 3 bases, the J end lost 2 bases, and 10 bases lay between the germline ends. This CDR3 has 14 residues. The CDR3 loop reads CASSMGSVQETQYF. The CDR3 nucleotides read TGTGCCAGTAGTATGGGTAGCGTTCAAGAGACCCAGTACTTC.

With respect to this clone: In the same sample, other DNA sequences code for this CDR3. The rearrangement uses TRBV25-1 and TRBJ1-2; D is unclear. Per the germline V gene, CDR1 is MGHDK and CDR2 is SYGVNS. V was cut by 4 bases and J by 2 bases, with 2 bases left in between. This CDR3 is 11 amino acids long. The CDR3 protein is CASSGNYGYTF. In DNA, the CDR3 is TGTGCCAGCAGTGGCAACTATGGCTACACCTTC.

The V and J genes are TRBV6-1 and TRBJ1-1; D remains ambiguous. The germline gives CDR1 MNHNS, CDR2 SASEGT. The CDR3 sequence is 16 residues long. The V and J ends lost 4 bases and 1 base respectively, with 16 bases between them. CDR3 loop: CASSAAHRQTNTEAFF. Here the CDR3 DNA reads TGTGCCAGCAGTGCCGCTCATCGGCAGACGAACACTGAAGCTTTCTTT.

CDR3 bases: TGTGCCAGCAGTTTGGCCGGGACAGGGGTTTTCGAGCAGTACTTC. Protein: CASSLAGTGVFEQYF. The V call is TRBV28, the J call TRBJ2-7; 10 bases fit TRBD1. V lost 3 bases and J lost 6; bases outside the gene matches: 8. Germline-derived CDR1 and CDR2 are MDHEN and SYDVKM. There are 15 residues in the CDR3.

The CDR3 reads CAWSAALERQKETQYF. CDR3 DNA: TGTGCCTGGAGCGCGGCCCTTGAAAGACAGAAAGAGACCCAGTACTTC. V is TRBV30 and J is TRBJ2-5; D may be TRBD1 (5 bases). Trimming stripped 3 bases from V and 3 bases from J, with 20 bases between. The CDR3 has 16 amino acids. The germline gives CDR1 GTSNPN, CDR2 SVGIG (reference sequence).